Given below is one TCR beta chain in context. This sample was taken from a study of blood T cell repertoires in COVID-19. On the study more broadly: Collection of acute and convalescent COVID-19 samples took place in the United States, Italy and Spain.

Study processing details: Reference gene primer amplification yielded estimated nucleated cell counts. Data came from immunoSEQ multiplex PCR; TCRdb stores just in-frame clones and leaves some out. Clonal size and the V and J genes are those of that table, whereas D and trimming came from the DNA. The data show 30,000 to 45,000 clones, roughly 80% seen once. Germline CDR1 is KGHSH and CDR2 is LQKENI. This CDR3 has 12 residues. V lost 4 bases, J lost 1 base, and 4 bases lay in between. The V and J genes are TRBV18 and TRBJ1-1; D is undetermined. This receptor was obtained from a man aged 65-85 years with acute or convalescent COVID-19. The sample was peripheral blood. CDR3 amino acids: CASSLQNTEAFF. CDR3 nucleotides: TGTGCCAGCTCACTTCAGAACACTGAAGCTTTCTTT. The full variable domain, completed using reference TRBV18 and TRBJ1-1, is NAGVMQNPRHLVRRRGQEARLRCSPMKGHSHVYWYRQLPEEGLKFMVYLQKENIIDESGMPKERFSAEFPKEGPSILRIQQVVRGDSAAYFCASSLQNTEAFFGQGTRLTVV.